The 24 T cell receptor beta chains in this list originate from one sample, sequenced in a study of CD8+CD57+ T cells in acquired aplastic anemia. Profiling of TCR beta VDJ combinations and CDR3 sequences used genomic DNA as template. TCRdb passed the reads through MiXCR, listing each CDR3 protein once. Of a few hundred thousand distinct CDR3 sequences listed, approximately 57% are singletons. The specimen sequenced was sorted CD4+, CD8+, or CD8+CD57+ T cells (not recorded which) from PBMCs. Every receptor here comes from a human donor with severe aplastic anemia or a healthy control (not recorded which).

The chain joins TRBV19 to TRBJ1-2; D may be TRBD1 (5 bases). Germline-derived CDR1 and CDR2 are LNHDA and SQIVND (reference sequence). This CDR3 region has 16 residues. Trimming cost V 6 bases and J 2 bases, with 19 bases left between them. The CDR3: CASRVREQGSNYGYTF. In DNA, the CDR3 is TGTGCCAGTAGAGTACGTGAGCAGGGCTCCAACTATGGCTACACCTTC.

This clonotype was found many times. The CDR3 DNA sequence: TGTGCCAGCAGCCAAGGGATGACAGGGGTTAAGACCCAGTACTTC. It yields the protein CASSQGMTGVKTQYF. V usage is TRBV3-1 and J usage is TRBJ2-5, with 8 bases lining up with TRBD1. This CDR3 region has 15 residues. V gave up 1 base and J gave up 6 bases; unmatched junction bases: 7. Germline CDR1 and CDR2: LGHDT and YNNKEL (reference sequence).

The J gene is TRBJ1-1, the V gene TRBV6-6; D may be TRBD1 (6 bases). The ends were cut back, 6 bases at V and 7 bases at J, with 15 bases in the middle. Germline CDR1 is MNHNY and CDR2 is SVGAGI (reference sequence). The CDR3 runs to 13 residues. The CDR3 loop is CASSPQGSGEAFF. CDR3 in DNA: TGTGCCAGCAGCCCCCAGGGGAGTGGTGAAGCTTTCTTT.

This chain joins TRBV6-5 and TRBJ2-4, with TRBD1 as a possible D gene (6 bases). The DNA end is a closer match to TRBJ2-7, so the J assignment may be wrong. Germline loops: CDR1 MNHEY, CDR2 SVGAGI. The CDR3 runs 14 residues. The CDR3 is CASSSQTGPYEQYF. The CDR3 nucleotides read TGTGCCAGCAGCTCGCAGACAGGTCCCTACGAGCAGTACTTC.

Comment on this clonotype: One junction end does not reproduce the germline sequence, and a read error may be involved. This rearrangement joins TRBV9 to TRBJ2-3; perhaps TRBD1 as D (7 bases). The CDR3 loop spans 14 amino acids. CDR1 is SGDLS, CDR2 YYNGEE, per germline. The CDR3 nucleotides are TGCGCCAGCAGCTTGGCGGGACAGAGTGATACGCAGTATTTT. Amino acids: CASSLAGQSDTQYF.

The V call is TRBV2, the J call TRBJ2-5, with D possibly TRBD2 on 6 matching bases. The CDR3 length is 14 residues. Looked up from germline, CDR1 is SNHLY and CDR2 is FYNNEI. The V gene lost 6 bases and the J gene lost 8 bases, with 19 bases spanning the gap. The CDR3 DNA reads TGTGCCAGCAGCCAAATAGCGGACCAAGTTACCCAGTACTTC. Protein sequence: CASSQIADQVTQYF.

This clonotype was seen a few times. The V call is TRBV10-3, the J call TRBJ2-3; TRBD1 matches 7 bases. V trimming: 3 bases; J trimming: 2 bases; junction bases outside the gene matches: 5. The CDR3 spans 15 residues. Germline CDR1 and CDR2: ENHRY and SYGVKD. The CDR3 spells CAISESGTATDTQYF. In DNA form, the CDR3 reads TGTGCCATCAGTGAATCGGGGACAGCCACAGATACGCAGTATTTT.

This clonotype was seen once. The chain employs TRBV7-9 and TRBJ2-5; 14 bases map to TRBD2. The germline V gene has CDR1 SEHNR and CDR2 FQNEAQ (reference sequence). The CDR3 is 18 amino acids. The V segment lost 5 bases and the J segment 6 bases; nucleotides outside the gene matches: 14. The CDR3 spells CASSPGLAGATRSKTQYF. The DNA of the CDR3 is TGTGCCAGCAGCCCGGGACTAGCGGGGGCCACCAGGTCGAAGACCCAGTACTTC.

This clonotype was detected ten times or more. V and J are TRBV7-9 and TRBJ1-1; possible D gene TRBD1, 5 bases. CDR1 SEHNR and CDR2 FQNEAQ come from the germline V gene (reference sequence). This CDR3 is built from 13 residues. V dropped 1 base and J dropped 7 bases, with 10 bases sitting between them. The CDR3 region is CASSLETGVEAFF. The DNA for the CDR3 is TGTGCCAGCAGCTTAGAAACGGGGGTTGAAGCTTTCTTT. Full variable domain (missing parts from reference TRBV7-9 and TRBJ1-1): DTGVSQNPRHKITKRGQNVTFRCDPISEHNRLYWYRQTLGQGPEFLTYFQNEAQLEKSRLLSDRFSAERPKGSFSTLEIQRTEQGDSAMYLCASSLETGVEAFFGQGTRLTVV.

The V call is TRBV7-6, the J call TRBJ1-6; 7 bases fit TRBD1. The germline CDR1 and CDR2 sequences are SGHVS and FNYEAQ. This CDR3 spans 14 amino acids. V shed 6 bases, J shed 6 bases, and the junction held 5 bases outside the gene matches. This CDR3 reads CASRPGTANSPLHF. The CDR3 nucleotides are TGTGCCAGCAGGCCCGGGACAGCTAATTCACCCCTCCACTTT.

V gene TRBV2 combines with J gene TRBJ2-5, with 10 positions matching TRBD1. The germline V gene encodes CDR1 SNHLY and CDR2 FYNNEI. Trimming at V came to 3 bases and at J to 5 bases, leaving 6 bases not matched to a gene. The length of the CDR3 is 15 residues. The chain's CDR3 is CASSEGTGVVETQYF. CDR3 bases: TGTGCCAGCAGTGAGGGGACAGGGGTTGTGGAGACCCAGTACTTC.

This clonotype was detected only a few times. This chain uses TRBV7-9 with TRBJ2-7; 7 nucleotides match TRBD2. CDR3 length: 14 residues. CDR1 is SEHNR and CDR2 is FQNEAQ in the germline V gene (reference sequence). Trimming at V came to 8 bases and at J to 3 bases, leaving 10 bases not matched to a gene. CDR3 bases: TGTGCCAGCGAATTCCGAGGGGAGGGCTACGAGCAGTACTTC. Translated, it gives CASEFRGEGYEQYF.

The chain uses TRBV29-1 and TRBJ2-5, with a tentative D call TRBD1 (5 bases). CDR1 and CDR2 (germline): SQVTM, ANQGSEA. The CDR3 runs to 14 residues. The V gene lost 5 bases and the J gene lost 1 base, with 14 bases spanning the gap. Written as DNA, the CDR3 is TGCAGCGTTAGGGTCAACACAGGCCAAGAGACCCAGTACTTC. Translating gives CSVRVNTGQETQYF.

This chain connects TRBV7-2 to TRBJ1-5; 7 positions match TRBD1. Trimming removed 4 bases from V and 2 bases from J; junction bases left unmatched: 2. Germline CDR1 reads SGHTA; CDR2 reads FQGNSA. The CDR3 is made up of 14 amino acids. CDR3 sequence: CASSSTGGNQPQHF. The CDR3 coding sequence is TGTGCCAGCAGCTCAACAGGGGGCAATCAGCCCCAGCATTTT.

About this clonotype: A much bigger clone sits one base away, suggesting this may be a read error. The V call is TRBV13, the J call TRBJ2-7, with D perhaps matching TRBD1 or TRBD2 (5 bases each). Germline assignment: CDR1 PRHDT and CDR2 FYEKMQ (reference sequence). V shed 8 bases and J shed 4 bases, with 18 bases lying between them. This CDR3 region has 14 residues. The DNA of the CDR3 is TGTGCCAGCGGTGGGACGGGGACGGGATACGAGCAGTACTTC. Its translation is CASGGTGTGYEQYF.

In its sample, this clonotype was seen a few times. The chain has TRBV5-1 and TRBJ1-6; unclear D gene. Trimming cost V 1 base and J 9 bases, with 8 bases left between them. The CDR3 runs 13 residues. Germline loops: CDR1 SGHRS, CDR2 YFSETQ. CDR3 sequence: CASSLLDPSPLHF. The CDR3 DNA is TGCGCCAGCAGCTTGCTCGATCCTTCACCCCTCCACTTT.

The gene calls are TRBV15 and TRBJ2-1, with D tentatively TRBD2 (6 bases). V was cut by 0 bases and J by 8 bases, with 11 bases left in between. CDR1 and CDR2 from the germline V gene are LNHNV and YYDKDF (reference sequence). CDR3 length: 14 residues. The CDR3 reads CATSREGGGHEQFF. CDR3 sequence (DNA): TGTGCCACCAGCAGAGAGGGGGGAGGCCATGAGCAGTTCTTC.

This chain joins TRBV6-2 or TRBV6-3 and TRBJ1-6, with D unclear. CDR3 length equals 15 residues. The V gene lost 7 bases and the J gene lost 8 bases, with 18 bases spanning the gap. Germline V gives CDR1 MNHEY, CDR2 SVGEGT. For the CDR3, the DNA is TGTGCCAGCACCATTATTTGGGGTCGGGATTCACCCCTCCACTTT. This translates into CASTIIWGRDSPLHF.

The chain links TRBV7-9 to TRBJ1-6; D gene unclear. The V gene's germline CDR1 is SEHNR and CDR2 FQNEAQ (reference sequence). The V end was cut by 5 bases, the J end by 0 bases, with 11 bases between. The CDR3 runs to 16 residues. The chain's CDR3 is CASSGNGRSYNSPLHF. In DNA, the CDR3 is TGTGCCAGCAGCGGGAACGGGCGCTCCTATAATTCACCCCTCCACTTT. Supplemented by reference TRBV7-9 and TRBJ1-6, the full variable domain reads DTGVSQNPRHKITKRGQNVTFRCDPISEHNRLYWYRQTLGQGPEFLTYFQNEAQLEKSRLLSDRFSAERPKGSFSTLEIQRTEQGDSAMYLCASSGNGRSYNSPLHFGNGTRLTVT.

Ten or more counts support this clonotype. The genes are TRBV4-2 and TRBJ2-3; 14 bases fit TRBD2. CDR3 size: 18 residues. In germline, CDR1 is LGHNA, CDR2 YNFKEQ. The J segment lost 2 bases and the V segment lost 3 bases, leaving 7 bases of the junction unmatched. The CDR3 reads CASSHGLAGGTATDTQYF. CDR3 coding DNA: TGTGCCAGCAGCCACGGACTAGCGGGGGGAACCGCCACAGATACGCAGTATTTT.

This chain connects TRBV7-9 to TRBJ2-5; no definite D call. The CDR3 sequence is 13 residues long. The ends were cut back, 2 bases at V and 2 bases at J, with 6 bases in the middle. The germline V gene has CDR1 SEHNR and CDR2 FQNEAQ (reference sequence). The CDR3 loop is CASSLIQQETQYF. The CDR3, as DNA: TGTGCCAGCAGCTTAATACAGCAAGAGACCCAGTACTTC.

The V gene is TRBV7-6, the J gene TRBJ1-1, with D possibly being TRBD1 (5 bases). The germline CDR1 and CDR2 sequences are SGHVS and FNYEAQ. This CDR3 comprises 13 residues. The V gene lost 5 bases and the J gene lost 2 bases, with 9 bases spanning the gap. CDR3 amino acids: CASSPDINTEAFF. CDR3 coding DNA: TGTGCCAGCAGCCCGGACATTAACACTGAAGCTTTCTTT. The whole variable domain, remainder taken from reference TRBV7-6 and TRBJ1-1, is GAGVSQSPRYKVTKRGQDVALRCDPISGHVSLYWYRQALGQGPEFLTYFNYEAQQDKSGLPNDRFSAERPEGSISTLTIQRTEQRDSAMYRCASSPDINTEAFFGQGTRLTVV.

The table lists this clonotype with many counts. The chain has TRBV5-5 and TRBJ1-5; no clear D gene. The CDR3 is made up of 12 amino acids. The germline V gene encodes CDR1 SGHKS and CDR2 YYEKEE (reference sequence). V was pared by 4 bases and J by 5 bases, with 7 bases between. CDR3 in DNA: TGTGCCAGCAGCCGGGAGGATCAGCCCCAGCATTTT. This sequence encodes CASSREDQPQHF.

This clonotype came up many times. The genes are TRBV11-3 and TRBJ2-4; D possibly corresponds to TRBD2 (5 bases). V lost 5 bases, J lost 0 bases, and 20 bases lay in between. The germline V gene encodes CDR1 SGHNT and CDR2 YENEEA. The CDR3 sequence is 18 residues long. CDR3 region: CASSAGLGLGVAKNIQYF. In nucleotides, the CDR3 is TGTGCCAGCAGCGCCGGCTTGGGCCTCGGGGTAGCCAAAAACATTCAGTACTTC.